The 22 T cell receptor beta chains listed next were all sequenced from one sample in a study of T-cell reconstitution after alpha-beta-depleted transplantation in children. For TCRbeta, the library was prepared with unique molecular identifiers. TCRdb re-called the PCR reads with MiXCR, one entry per CDR3 protein. The sample records around 480,000 distinct CDR3 sequences, about 30% being singletons. Material: PBMCs from the stem cell graft donor, obtained from the stem cell graft. The receptors derive from a human donor who donated a stem cell graft to a child with aplastic anemia.

The chain has TRBV5-4 and TRBJ2-7, with a weak D call TRBD1 (5 bases). This CDR3 has 13 amino acids. V lost 0 bases and J lost 6, with 10 bases in between. Germline V CDR1 and CDR2: SGHNT, YYREEE (reference sequence). The CDR3 reads CASSLGDRSEQYV. CDR3 nucleotides: TGTGCCAGCAGCTTGGGTGACAGAAGCGAGCAGTACGTC.

This chain links TRBV15 with TRBJ2-2; the match to TRBD2 covers 10 bases. V lost 0 bases to trimming and J lost 4 bases; unmatched junction nucleotides: 11. The length of the CDR3 is 19 residues. Germline V gives CDR1 LNHNV, CDR2 YYDKDF (reference sequence). CDR3 protein: CATSRDIRLAGAGTGELFF. DNA of the CDR3: TGTGCCACCAGCAGAGATATCCGGCTAGCGGGAGCGGGCACCGGGGAGCTGTTTTTT.

Only a few counts were recorded for this clonotype. The chain joins TRBV7-3 to TRBJ1-1; TRBD1 is a possible D gene (6 bases). Trimming left V 1 base short and J 4 bases short, with 16 bases between. The CDR3 length is 16 residues. Germline values: CDR1 SGHTA, CDR2 FQGTGA. The CDR3 coding sequence is TGTGCCAGCAGCTTAAGAGGGGGGGGAGGAGGCACTGAAGCTTTCTTT. Encoded protein: CASSLRGGGGGTEAFF.

This clonotype has only a few counts. The J gene is TRBJ1-2, the V gene TRBV20-1; 11 positions match TRBD1. The ends lost 6 bases at V and 5 bases at J; junction bases unmatched: 8. The CDR3 spans 14 residues. Germline V gene sequence: CDR1 DFQATT, CDR2 SNEGSKA (reference sequence). The CDR3 DNA sequence: TGCAGTGCCGGACAGGGGGCCACTAGGTATGGCTACACCTTC. Its protein is CSAGQGATRYGYTF.

This clonotype was recorded once. The chain carries TRBV5-1 and TRBJ1-1; the D is unclear. CDR1 is SGHRS and CDR2 is YFSETQ in the germline V gene. This CDR3 spans 15 amino acids. Trimming stripped 0 bases from V and 4 bases from J, with 13 bases between. The CDR3 loop reads CASSLAQTPSTEAFF. The CDR3 DNA follows: TGCGCCAGCAGCTTGGCTCAGACTCCGAGCACTGAAGCTTTCTTT.

This chain uses TRBV7-2 with TRBJ2-2; no definite D call. Germline values: CDR1 SGHTA, CDR2 FQGNSA. The CDR3 totals 16 residues. Trimming pared 0 bases from V and 1 base from J, leaving 9 bases between. The CDR3 DNA reads TGTGCCAGCAGCTTAGCCGAACCTCGGAACACCGGGGAGCTGTTTTTT. Translation: CASSLAEPRNTGELFF.

The V and J genes are TRBV12-3 or TRBV12-4 and TRBJ1-5, with TRBD1 as a possible D gene (5 bases). Trimming took 6 bases from V and 7 from J, leaving 19 bases between them. The CDR3 totals 15 residues. DNA of the CDR3: TGTGCCAGCAGCTCCGCGGGAAGGGGCAGACAGCCCCAGCATTTT. Its protein product is CASSSAGRGRQPQHF.

This clonotype was seen more than once but under ten times. The gene calls are TRBV7-3 and TRBJ1-1; possibly TRBD1 for D (6 bases). The CDR3 spans 13 residues. Germline CDR1 and CDR2: SGHTA and FQGTGA. The ends were cut back, 5 bases at V and 5 bases at J, with 12 bases in the middle. CDR3 DNA: TGTGCCAGCAGCACTACAGGGCGAACTGAAGCTTTCTTT. Residues: CASSTTGRTEAFF.

The chain links TRBV7-2 to TRBJ1-3; a possible D gene is TRBD1 (5 bases). The CDR3 is 16 amino acids. CDR1 SGHTA and CDR2 FQGNSA come from the germline V gene. V shed 4 bases and J shed 0 bases, with 13 bases lying between them. The CDR3 is CASSSQQETSGNTIYF. The CDR3 DNA reads TGTGCCAGCAGCTCCCAACAGGAGACCTCTGGAAACACCATATATTTT.

In regard to this clonotype: One end of the junction varies from germline; a read error may be responsible. This chain links TRBV5-1 with TRBJ2-7, with 10 bases identical to TRBD1. The CDR3 is 14 amino acids. The germline gives CDR1 SGHRS, CDR2 YFSETQ. The CDR3 region has the DNA TGTGCCAGCAGTTCGGGACAGGGGACCTACGAGCAGTACTTC. Amino acids: CASSSGQGTYEQYF.

V gene TRBV5-1 combines with J gene TRBJ2-3; D unclear. Germline assignment: CDR1 SGHRS and CDR2 YFSETQ. This CDR3 comprises 14 residues. V gave up 0 bases and J gave up 5 bases, with 10 bases separating them. CDR3 bases: TGCGCCAGCAGCTTGGTTACATTGGGAGATACGCAGTATTTT. Protein product: CASSLVTLGDTQYF.

This chain connects TRBV12-3 or TRBV12-4 to TRBJ2-1; perhaps TRBD1 as D (5 bases). The CDR3 covers 15 residues. Trimming removed 8 bases from V and 0 bases from J, with 14 bases in between. The CDR3 loop is CASVRGANSYNEQFF. CDR3 DNA: TGTGCCAGCGTCCGTGGGGCCAACTCCTACAATGAGCAGTTCTTC.

The chain employs TRBV20-1 and TRBJ2-7; TRBD2 agrees at 14 bases. This CDR3 is 15 amino acids long. V lost 4 bases and J lost 4; bases outside the gene matches: 6. In germline, CDR1 is DFQATT, CDR2 SNEGSKA (reference sequence). CDR3 in DNA: TGCAGTGCTACCCCGACTAGCGGGAGGGCTTACGAGCAGTACTTC. It specifies CSATPTSGRAYEQYF.

This CDR3 is CATQLAGAYEQYF. For the CDR3, the DNA is TGTGCCACCCAACTAGCGGGAGCCTACGAGCAGTACTTC. The chain combines TRBV10-3 with TRBJ2-7, with 11 bases lining up with TRBD2. This CDR3 contains 13 residues. Germline values: CDR1 ENHRY, CDR2 SYGVKD. V shed 10 bases and J 2 bases; nucleotides not matched to a gene: 4.

The rearrangement joins TRBV12-3 or TRBV12-4 to TRBJ1-3; no definite D call. The CDR3 contains 16 residues. The V and J ends lost 3 bases and 0 bases respectively, with 12 bases between them. CDR3 sequence reads: CASSLGGSSSGNTIYF. Written as DNA, the CDR3 is TGTGCCAGCAGTTTGGGAGGGTCAAGCTCTGGAAACACCATATATTTT.

The V and J genes are TRBV12-3 or TRBV12-4 and TRBJ1-5; no definite D call. The CDR3 is 13 amino acids. V was shortened by 3 bases and J by 4 bases, with 7 bases between the two germline ends. CDR3 residues: CASSFRGNQPQHF. In nucleotides, the CDR3 is TGTGCCAGCAGTTTTCGGGGAAATCAGCCCCAGCATTTT.

The rearrangement uses TRBV12-3 or TRBV12-4 and TRBJ1-3; 8 nucleotides align to TRBD1. With 6 bases clipped from V and 0 bases from J, the junction kept 4 bases outside the gene matches. This CDR3 comprises 15 residues. The CDR3 loop is CASSRTGNSGNTIYF. The CDR3 DNA follows: TGTGCCAGCAGCCGGACAGGGAACTCTGGAAACACCATATATTTT.

The chain has TRBV7-3 and TRBJ1-1; 7 positions match TRBD1. This CDR3 is 15 amino acids long. The germline V gene encodes CDR1 SGHTA and CDR2 FQGTGA. Trimming took 4 bases from V and 1 from J; bases not matched to a gene: 6. In nucleotides, the CDR3 is TGTGCCAGCAGCTCGACAGGGAAAGGGAACACTGAAGCTTTCTTT. This sequence encodes CASSSTGKGNTEAFF.

This clonotype was detected a few times. The conserved phenylalanine or tryptophan normally closing the CDR3 is absent here, so this likely arose from a read error. It is unclear where the CDR3 begins or ends on the DNA, so no DNA is shown, and the CDR3 is as TCRdb lists it. The CDR3 region is CASSPFVE. The chain recombines TRBV23-1 with TRBJ2-7. TRBV23-1 carries the ORF label, with uncertain function. 8 amino acids form the CDR3, both terminal residues included.

This chain joins TRBV7-9 and TRBJ2-3, with 12 bases aligning to TRBD2. J was trimmed by 5 bases and V by 5 bases; bases with no gene match: 8. The CDR3 has 16 amino acids. Germline CDR1 and CDR2: SEHNR and FQNEAQ (reference sequence). CDR3 protein: CASSPRLAGVGDTQYF. In DNA, the CDR3 is TGTGCCAGCAGCCCCCGACTAGCGGGAGTGGGAGATACGCAGTATTTT.

In its sample, this clonotype was seen a few times. V is TRBV29-1 and J is TRBJ2-3; 9 bases align to TRBD2. Trimming at V came to 4 bases and at J to 5 bases, leaving 4 bases not matched to a gene. The CDR3 runs to 13 residues. Germline CDR1 is SQVTM and CDR2 is ANQGSEA. CDR3 sequence reads: CSVVAGVVDTQYF. The CDR3, as DNA: TGCAGCGTTGTAGCGGGAGTGGTAGATACGCAGTATTTT.

This clonotype was recorded a few times. The chain joins TRBV5-6 to TRBJ2-2; D is unclear. V dropped 5 bases and J dropped 6 bases, with 11 bases sitting between them. This CDR3 is 13 amino acids long. CDR1 is SGHDT, CDR2 YYEEEE, per germline. The CDR3 is CASSQDRPGELFF. The CDR3 nucleotides read TGTGCCAGCAGTCAGGACCGTCCCGGGGAGCTGTTTTTT.